This T cell receptor beta chain came from a study of regulatory T cells in long-lasting Graves disease. Comment on this clonotype: A much more abundant neighbour one base away suggests this may be a read error. As the CDR3 is not closed by the conserved phenylalanine or tryptophan, this likely results from a read error.

Time point: newly diagnosed GD, antithyroid drugs for less than 3 months. Preparation of the TCR library used RNA extracted from PBMCs. To make TCR beta libraries, researchers used iRepertoire HTBI primers and Arm-PCR of CDR3 regions. TCRdb ran MiXCR on the multiplex PCR reads and lists one entry per CDR3 protein. Of some 320,000 distinct CDR3 sequences in the sample, about a sixth were seen once. V was cut by 3 bases and J by 5 bases, with 13 bases left in between. This CDR3 region has 14 residues. Germline loops: CDR1 SEHNR, CDR2 FQNEAQ (reference sequence). The sample in question was peripheral blood mononuclear cells (PBMCs), obtained at new diagnosis, from a patient treated with antithyroid drugs. This TCR was recovered from a female donor with Graves disease. The chain is built from TRBV7-9 and TRBJ2-5; the D is unclear. This chain's CDR3 is CASSFIGAWETQYY. The CDR3 nucleotides read TGTGCCAGCAGCTTTATTGGCGCTTGGGAGACCCAGTACTAC.